This TCR beta chain is from a study of T cell responses to AZD1222 COVID-19 vaccine. J was trimmed by 7 bases and V by 6 bases; bases with no gene match: 9. The CDR3 sequence is 14 residues long. CDR1 is LGHNT and CDR2 is FRNRAP in the germline V gene. The data were produced by immunoSEQ multiplex PCR, yet TCRdb's version contains in-frame clones alone and is incomplete. The sample records 100,000 to 150,000 clones, approximately 88% being singletons. This clone showed up just a few times. The TCR was taken from an adult in good health. The V and J genes are TRBV12-5 and TRBJ2-1; TRBD1 matches at 7 bases. The sample in question was peripheral blood, obtained on day 0 of AZD1222 vaccination. CDR3 amino acids: CASGSGTVANEQFF. For the CDR3, the DNA is TGTGCTAGTGGATCCGGGACAGTAGCTAATGAGCAGTTCTTC.